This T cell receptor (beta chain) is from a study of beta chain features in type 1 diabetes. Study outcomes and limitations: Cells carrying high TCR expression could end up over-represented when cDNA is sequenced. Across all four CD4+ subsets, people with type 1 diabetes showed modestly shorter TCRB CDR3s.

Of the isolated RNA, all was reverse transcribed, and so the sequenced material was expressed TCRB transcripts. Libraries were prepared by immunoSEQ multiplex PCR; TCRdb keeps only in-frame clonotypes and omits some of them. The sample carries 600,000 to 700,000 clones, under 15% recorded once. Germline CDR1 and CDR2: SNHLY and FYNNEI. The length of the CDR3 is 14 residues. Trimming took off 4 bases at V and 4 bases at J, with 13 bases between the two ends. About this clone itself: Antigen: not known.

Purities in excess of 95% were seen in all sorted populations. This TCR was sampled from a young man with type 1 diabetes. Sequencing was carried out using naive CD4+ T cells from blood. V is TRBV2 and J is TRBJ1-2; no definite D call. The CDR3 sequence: CASSGPATTYGYTF. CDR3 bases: TGTGCCAGCAGTGGACCCGCAACCACCTATGGCTACACCTTC.